This T cell receptor beta chain was observed in a study of vaccination and CD4 T cells after COVID-19. Cultured CD4+ T-cell DNA underwent Oncomine TCR Beta short-read sequencing. It was cultured CD4+ T cells from which genomic DNA was extracted. In TCRdb, the PCR reads were re-called with MiXCR into one record per CDR3 protein. The table includes roughly 11,000 distinct CDR3 sequences, 37% detected once. In germline, CDR1 is MNHNS, CDR2 SASEGT. The J segment lost 4 bases and the V segment lost 4 bases, leaving 6 bases of the junction unmatched. This CDR3 has 15 residues. Treatment reported: roughly ten-day PBMC culture with coronavirus spike peptide pools or control peptides (ViraFEST assay). An unexposed donor provided the CD4+ T cells, which were collected before the COVID-19 pandemic (2011-2018). In this sample, this clonotype turned up a few times. Its specificity is unknown.

Sequencing was done on a sample of CD4+ T cells from blood, cultured in vitro. This clonotype was obtained from a human donor in good health. The rearrangement uses TRBV6-1 and TRBJ2-5, with 10 bases that match TRBD1. The CDR3 is CASSGRDRGGETQYF. The CDR3 bases are TGTGCCAGCAGTGGTCGGGACAGGGGAGGAGAGACCCAGTACTTC.